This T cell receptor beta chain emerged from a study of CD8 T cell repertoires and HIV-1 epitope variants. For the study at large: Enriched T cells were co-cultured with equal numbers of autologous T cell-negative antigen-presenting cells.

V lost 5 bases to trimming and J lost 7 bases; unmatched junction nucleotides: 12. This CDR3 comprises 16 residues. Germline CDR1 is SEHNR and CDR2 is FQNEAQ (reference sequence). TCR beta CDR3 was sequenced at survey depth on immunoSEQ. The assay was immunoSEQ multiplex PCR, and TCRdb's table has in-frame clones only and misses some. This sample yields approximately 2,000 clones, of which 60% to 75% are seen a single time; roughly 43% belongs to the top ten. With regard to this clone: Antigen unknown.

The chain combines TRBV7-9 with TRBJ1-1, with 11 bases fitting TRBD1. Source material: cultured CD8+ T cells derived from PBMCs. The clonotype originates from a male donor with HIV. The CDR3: CASSPIPGQGVNEAFF. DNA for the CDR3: TGTGCCAGCAGCCCTATACCGGGACAGGGGGTTAATGAAGCTTTCTTT.